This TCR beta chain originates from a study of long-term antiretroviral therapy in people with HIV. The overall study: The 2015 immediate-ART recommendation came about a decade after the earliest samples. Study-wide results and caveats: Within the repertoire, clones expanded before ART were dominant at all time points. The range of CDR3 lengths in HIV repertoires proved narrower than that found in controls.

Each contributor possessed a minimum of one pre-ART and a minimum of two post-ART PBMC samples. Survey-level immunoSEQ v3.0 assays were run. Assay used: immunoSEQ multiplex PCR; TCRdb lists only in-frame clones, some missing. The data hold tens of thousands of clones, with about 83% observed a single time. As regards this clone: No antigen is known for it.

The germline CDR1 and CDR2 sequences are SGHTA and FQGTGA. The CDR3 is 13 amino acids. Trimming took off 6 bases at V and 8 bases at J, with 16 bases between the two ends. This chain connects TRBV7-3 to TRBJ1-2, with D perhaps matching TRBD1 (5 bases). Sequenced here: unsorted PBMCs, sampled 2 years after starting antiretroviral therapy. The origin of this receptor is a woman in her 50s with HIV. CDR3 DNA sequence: TGTGCCAGCAGTAGCCGGAGGGGTTGGGGCTACACCTTC. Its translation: CASSSRRGWGYTF.